Detailed here is one TCR beta chain. The data were taken from a study of Ad26.COV2.S vaccination and SARS-CoV-2 variants. Treatment described: over 15 received Ad26.COV2.S at low or high dose, single or two shots; roughly five received placebo; per-sample allocation not given. Specimens were obtained on day 63 following the first vaccine or placebo injection. An 18-55-year-old adult in Boston served as donor. Using immunoSEQ multiplex PCR, the repertoire was profiled, and TCRdb retains in-frame clones only, with some absent. The sample shows about 500,000 clones, roughly 87% of them seen only once. This sequence was found in a person between 18 and 65 years old who received the Ad26.COV2.S COVID-19 vaccine or a placebo. Material: peripheral blood, obtained in a trial of Ad26.COV2.S vaccine versus placebo.

CDR3: CASSPMGTEAFF. The CDR3 coding sequence is TGTGCCAGCAGCCCCATGGGCACTGAAGCTTTCTTT. V and J are TRBV7-2 and TRBJ1-1; unclear D gene. Germline V CDR1 and CDR2: SGHTA, FQGNSA. The CDR3 loop spans 12 amino acids. The germline V and J ends were trimmed by 5 bases and 4 bases, with 8 bases remaining between them. Based on the CDR3 plus reference TRBV7-2 and TRBJ1-1, the full variable domain is GAGVSQSPSNKVTEKGKDVELRCDPISGHTALYWYRQSLGQGLEFLIYFQGNSAPDKSGLPSDRFSAERTGGSVSTLTIQRTQQEDSAVYLCASSPMGTEAFFGQGTRLTVV.